This TCR beta chain is from a study of blood T cells in healthy people across ages. General observations from the study: As naive T cell percentage varied, TCR beta diversity correlated strongly with it. Unsorted PBMCs prevented conclusive naive versus antigen-experienced comparison. Higher diversity and more naive CD4+ cells were features of long-lived donors, compared to aged donors.

A second PCR of about 7 to 12 cycles used a sample-barcoded 5' primer and a J-beta primer mix. TCRdb re-derived calls from the 5' RACE reads in MiXCR, one entry per CDR3 protein. The table shows about 1.5 million distinct CDR3 sequences, with approximately 42% occurring only once. Note on this clonotype: Its antigen is undetermined. One end of the junction varies from germline; a read error may be responsible.

The CDR3 length is 15 residues. Germline CDR1 SNHLY, CDR2 FYNNEI. The receptor comes from a woman in her late teens or twenties in good health. The chain links TRBV2 to TRBJ2-3, with 8 bases matching TRBD1. The sample taken for sequencing was blood. Written as DNA, the CDR3 is TGTACCAGCCCTTCCGACAGGGGTTTGGCAGATACGCAGTATTTT. It yields the protein CTSPSDRGLADTQYF.